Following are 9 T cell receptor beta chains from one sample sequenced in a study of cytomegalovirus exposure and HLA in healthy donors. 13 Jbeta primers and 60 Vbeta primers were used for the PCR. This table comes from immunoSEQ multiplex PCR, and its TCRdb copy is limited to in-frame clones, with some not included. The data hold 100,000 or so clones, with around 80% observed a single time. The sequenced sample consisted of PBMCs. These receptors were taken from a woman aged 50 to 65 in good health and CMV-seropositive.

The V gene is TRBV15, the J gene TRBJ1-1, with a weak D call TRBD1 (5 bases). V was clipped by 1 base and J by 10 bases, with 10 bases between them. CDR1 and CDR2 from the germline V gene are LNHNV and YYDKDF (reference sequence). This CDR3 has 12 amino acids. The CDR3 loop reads CATSRGGGPAFF. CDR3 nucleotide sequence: TGTGCCACCAGCAGAGGGGGGGGTCCAGCTTTCTTT.

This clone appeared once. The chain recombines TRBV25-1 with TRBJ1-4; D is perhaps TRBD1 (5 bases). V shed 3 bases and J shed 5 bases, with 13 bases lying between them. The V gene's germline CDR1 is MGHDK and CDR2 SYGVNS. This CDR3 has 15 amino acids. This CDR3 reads CASSETRVLNEKLFF. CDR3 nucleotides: TGTGCCAGCAGTGAGACCAGGGTCCTCAATGAAAAACTGTTTTTT.

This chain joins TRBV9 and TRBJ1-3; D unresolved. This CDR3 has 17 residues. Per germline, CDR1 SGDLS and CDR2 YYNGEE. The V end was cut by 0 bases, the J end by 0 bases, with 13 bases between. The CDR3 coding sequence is TGTGCCAGCAGCGTAGATATAGCGGGTCACTCTGGAAACACCATATATTTT. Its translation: CASSVDIAGHSGNTIYF.

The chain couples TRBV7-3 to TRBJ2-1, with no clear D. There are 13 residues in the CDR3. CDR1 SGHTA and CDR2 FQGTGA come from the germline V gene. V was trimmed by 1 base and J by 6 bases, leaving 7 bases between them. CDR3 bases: TGTGCCAGCAGCTTAATGTCCGGCAATGAGCAGTTCTTC. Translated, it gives CASSLMSGNEQFF.

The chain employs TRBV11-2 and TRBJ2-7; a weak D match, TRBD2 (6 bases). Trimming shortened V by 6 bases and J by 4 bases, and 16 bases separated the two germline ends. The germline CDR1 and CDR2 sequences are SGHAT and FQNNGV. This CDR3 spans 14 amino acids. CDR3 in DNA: TGTGCCAGCAGGTCGGCGGGGTCCCAGTACGAGCAGTACTTC. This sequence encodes CASRSAGSQYEQYF.

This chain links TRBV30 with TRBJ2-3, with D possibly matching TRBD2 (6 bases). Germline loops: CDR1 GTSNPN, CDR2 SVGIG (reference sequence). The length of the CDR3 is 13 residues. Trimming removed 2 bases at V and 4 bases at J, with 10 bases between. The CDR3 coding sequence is TGTGCCTGGAGTCCGGAGGGCCCAGATACGCAGTATTTT. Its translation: CAWSPEGPDTQYF.

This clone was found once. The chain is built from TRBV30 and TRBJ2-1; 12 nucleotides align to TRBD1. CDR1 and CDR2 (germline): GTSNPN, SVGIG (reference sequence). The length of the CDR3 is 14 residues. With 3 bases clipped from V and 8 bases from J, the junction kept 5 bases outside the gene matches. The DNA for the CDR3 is TGTGCCTGGAGGCCGGGACAGGGGGCCTATGAGCAGTTCTTC. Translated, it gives CAWRPGQGAYEQFF.

The CDR3 DNA follows: TGTGCCAGCAGCTTCTCCCCGAGCGCCGGGGAGCTGTTTTTT. Amino acid sequence: CASSFSPSAGELFF. The chain employs TRBV7-3 and TRBJ2-2; D uncertain. There are 14 residues in the CDR3. The germline V and J ends were trimmed by 3 bases and 6 bases, with 11 bases remaining between them. Germline V gives CDR1 SGHTA, CDR2 FQGTGA.

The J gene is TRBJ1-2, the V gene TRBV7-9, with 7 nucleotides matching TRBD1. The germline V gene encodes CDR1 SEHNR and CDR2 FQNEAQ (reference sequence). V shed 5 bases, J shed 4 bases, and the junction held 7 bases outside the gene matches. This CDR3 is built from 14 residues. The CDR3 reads CASSPRDSFYGYTF. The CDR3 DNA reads TGTGCCAGCAGCCCTAGGGACAGCTTCTATGGCTACACCTTC.